The 30 T cell receptor beta chains presented below share a single source sample, sequenced in a study of T cells in Graves' hyperthyroidism and ophthalmopathy. Amplification of TCR beta CDR3 regions was performed using RNA transcripts as template. The HTBI primer set served for first-round RT-PCR of the TCR CDR3. One entry per CDR3 protein results from TCRdb running MiXCR on the multiplex PCR reads. The sample shows some 600,000 distinct CDR3 sequences, over 11% of them seen only once. The source material was blood. These receptors came from a woman under 40 with Graves' hyperthyroidism that later progressed to Graves' ophthalmopathy.

At least ten counts were recorded for this clonotype. This sequence joins TRBV7-2 and TRBJ1-5; 11 bases fit TRBD1. The CDR3 contains 15 residues. V dropped 5 bases and J dropped 6; count of bases not matched to a gene: 6. The germline CDR1 and CDR2 sequences are SGHTA and FQGNSA. For the CDR3, the DNA is TGTGCCAGCAGCGATAGGGACAGGGGGATTCAGCCCCAGCATTTT. This gives the protein CASSDRDRGIQPQHF.

This clonotype showed up many times. J is TRBJ1-5 and V is TRBV2; tentatively, D is TRBD1 (6 bases). CDR3 size: 14 residues. Germline V CDR1 and CDR2: SNHLY, FYNNEI. V lost 3 bases to trimming and J lost 6 bases, with 12 bases between them. The CDR3: CASSDWGAGQPQHF. The CDR3 region has the DNA TGTGCCAGCAGTGATTGGGGGGCGGGTCAGCCCCAGCATTTT.

This clonotype was observed a handful of times. The chain couples TRBV4-2 to TRBJ2-1; possibly TRBD1 for D (5 bases). V lost 0 bases and J lost 3, with 12 bases in between. Germline-derived CDR1 and CDR2 are LGHNA and YNFKEQ. The CDR3 length is 16 residues. CDR3 amino acids: CASSQDKGNIYNEQFF. CDR3 DNA sequence: TGTGCCAGCAGCCAAGATAAGGGGAACATCTACAATGAGCAGTTCTTC.

The gene calls are TRBV7-2 and TRBJ2-7, with D perhaps TRBD2 (6 bases). The germline V and J ends were trimmed by 6 bases and 0 bases, with 15 bases remaining between them. The CDR3 runs 15 residues. The V gene's germline CDR1 is SGHTA and CDR2 FQGNSA. CDR3 in amino acids: CASRYSGTDSYEQYF. The CDR3 region has the DNA TGTGCCAGCAGATACTCCGGGACTGACTCCTACGAGCAGTACTTC.

This clonotype has at least ten counts. The gene calls are TRBV7-3 and TRBJ2-7; TRBD2 agrees at 7 bases. The J segment lost 2 bases and the V segment lost 5 bases, leaving 3 bases of the junction unmatched. The CDR3 sequence is 13 residues long. The germline V gene encodes CDR1 SGHTA and CDR2 FQGTGA. CDR3 nucleotide sequence: TGTGCCAGCAGCCCTGGGGGGGCCTACGAGCAGTACTTC. It translates to CASSPGGAYEQYF.

In its sample, this clonotype was seen many times. The V and J genes are TRBV10-3 and TRBJ2-1; TRBD1 aligns across 7 bases. CDR3 length equals 16 residues. Trimming removed 0 bases from V and 5 bases from J; junction bases left unmatched: 7. From germline, CDR1 is ENHRY and CDR2 SYGVKD. The CDR3 sequence: CAISESGGADDNEQFF. The DNA for the CDR3 is TGTGCCATCAGTGAGTCAGGGGGCGCAGATGACAATGAGCAGTTCTTC.

This clonotype was seen repeatedly, ten times or more. V is TRBV5-1 and J is TRBJ1-1; D not resolved. The germline gives CDR1 SGHRS, CDR2 YFSETQ. CDR3 size: 14 residues. Trimming cost V 3 bases and J 0 bases, with 9 bases left between them. The chain's CDR3 is CASSSSELNTEAFF. CDR3 coding DNA: TGCGCCAGCAGCTCCTCGGAGTTGAACACTGAAGCTTTCTTT.

This clonotype has a count of ten or more. The J gene is TRBJ1-2, the V gene TRBV14, with D possibly matching TRBD1 (5 bases). Germline V lookup: CDR1 SGHDN, CDR2 FVKESK. Trimming took off 4 bases at V and 5 bases at J, with 14 bases between the two ends. The CDR3 has 14 residues. CDR3 DNA: TGTGCCAGCAGCCGCGGTGGGACGGAGTATGGCTACACCTTC. Translated: CASSRGGTEYGYTF. Using reference TRBV14 and TRBJ1-2 for the parts outside the CDR3, the full variable domain is EAGVTQFPSHSVIEKGQTVTLRCDPISGHDNLYWYRRVMGKEIKFLLHFVKESKQDESGMPNNRFLAERTGGTYSTLKVQPAELEDSGVYFCASSRGGTEYGYTFGSGTRLTVV.

This clonotype has a count of ten or more. The CDR3 DNA reads TGTGCCAGTAGTATCGCAAGACTAGCTGGGGAGACCCAGTACTTC. It encodes CASSIARLAGETQYF. The V gene is TRBV19, the J gene TRBJ2-5; 7 bases align to TRBD2. CDR1 and CDR2 (germline): LNHDA, SQIVND (reference sequence). V gave up 3 bases and J gave up 5 bases; unmatched junction bases: 9. This CDR3 is 15 amino acids long.

This clonotype occurred a few times. The chain links TRBV5-1 to TRBJ1-6; a possible D gene is TRBD1 (6 bases). V was clipped by 0 bases and J by 9 bases, with 16 bases between them. This CDR3 contains 16 residues. In germline, CDR1 is SGHRS, CDR2 YFSETQ. As DNA, the CDR3 is TGCGCCAGCAGCTTGGTTTCGACAGGCGTCGGTTCACCCCTCCACTTT. Residues: CASSLVSTGVGSPLHF. Variable domain in full (rest from reference TRBV5-1 and TRBJ1-6): KAGVTQTPRYLIKTRGQQVTLSCSPISGHRSVSWYQQTPGQGLQFLFEYFSETQRNKGNFPGRFSGRQFSNSRSEMNVSTLELGDSALYLCASSLVSTGVGSPLHFGNGTRLTVT.

This clonotype has more than one count but fewer than ten. V usage is TRBV28 and J usage is TRBJ2-3; D is unresolved. Trimming took off 6 bases at V and 8 bases at J, with 12 bases between the two ends. The CDR3 spans 12 residues. Per the germline V gene, CDR1 is MDHEN and CDR2 is SYDVKM. CDR3 DNA sequence: TGTGCCAGCAGAGCTTCGAGTAGTACGCAGTATTTT. Translating gives CASRASSSTQYF.

This clonotype was observed a handful of times. This chain links TRBV5-1 with TRBJ2-1, with a tentative D call TRBD1 (6 bases). The V gene's germline CDR1 is SGHRS and CDR2 YFSETQ. The length of the CDR3 is 16 residues. V was clipped by 0 bases and J by 2 bases, with 12 bases between them. DNA for the CDR3: TGCGCCAGCAGCTTGGAAGGGGGACCTACCTACAATGAGCAGTTCTTC. Amino acids: CASSLEGGPTYNEQFF.

V is TRBV19 and J is TRBJ2-2; D uncertain. V was trimmed by 5 bases and J by 1 base, leaving 11 bases between them. The germline gives CDR1 LNHDA, CDR2 SQIVND (reference sequence). The CDR3 spans 15 residues. The DNA of the CDR3 is TGTGCCAGTAGTGTGATGGCGGAGAACACCGGGGAGCTGTTTTTT. Protein product: CASSVMAENTGELFF.

This clonotype came up many times. The chain employs TRBV7-9 and TRBJ1-4; TRBD1 might be the D (6 bases). There are 16 residues in the CDR3. CDR1 is SEHNR, CDR2 FQNEAQ, per germline (reference sequence). Trimming pared 6 bases from V and 0 bases from J, leaving 14 bases between. The CDR3 is CASRPSRTATNEKLFF. DNA of the CDR3: TGTGCCAGCAGACCTTCCCGGACAGCAACTAATGAAAAACTGTTTTTT. The variable domain in full, completed from reference TRBV7-9 and TRBJ1-4, reads DTGVSQNPRHKITKRGQNVTFRCDPISEHNRLYWYRQTLGQGPEFLTYFQNEAQLEKSRLLSDRFSAERPKGSFSTLEIQRTEQGDSAMYLCASRPSRTATNEKLFFGSGTQLSVL.

This clonotype was seen many times. This chain connects TRBV14 to TRBJ2-7, with unresolved D. The CDR3 consists of 12 residues. The V gene's germline CDR1 is SGHDN and CDR2 FVKESK. V was cut by 5 bases and J by 7 bases, with 12 bases left in between. The CDR3 spells CASSSRNREQYF. CDR3 coding DNA: TGTGCCAGCAGCTCCCGGAACCGGGAGCAGTACTTC. The full variable domain, in which reference TRBV14 and TRBJ2-7 provide the parts outside the CDR3, is EAGVTQFPSHSVIEKGQTVTLRCDPISGHDNLYWYRRVMGKEIKFLLHFVKESKQDESGMPNNRFLAERTGGTYSTLKVQPAELEDSGVYFCASSSRNREQYFGPGTRLTVT.

Of note for this clonotype: The DNA is omitted, as the CDR3 cannot be located on it reliably, and the CDR3 follows TCRdb's listing. The chain has TRBV7-2 and TRBJ2-5; no DNA check was done on the table's D call, TRBD2. The CDR3 region is 24 residues in length, termini included. Germline V CDR1 and CDR2: SGHTA, FQGNSA. CDR3 sequence reads: CASSFYICSARATLRVLEGETQYF.

This clonotype came up many times. The chain carries TRBV12-3 or TRBV12-4 and TRBJ2-3; no clear D. There are 12 residues in the CDR3. Trimming removed 3 bases from V and 4 bases from J, with 5 bases in between. The CDR3 region is CASSLPPDTQYF. The DNA of the CDR3 is TGTGCCAGCAGTTTGCCCCCAGATACGCAGTATTTT.

This clonotype was seen only a few times. This chain connects TRBV5-1 to TRBJ2-6; D call uncertain. Germline-derived CDR1 and CDR2 are SGHRS and YFSETQ. The CDR3 sequence is 13 residues long. The V end lost 7 bases, the J end lost 2 bases, and 7 bases lay between the germline ends. The CDR3 nucleotides are TGCGCCAGCCGGGCGCCTGGGGCCAACGTCCTGACTTTC. It is translated as CASRAPGANVLTF.

This clonotype was seen ten or more times. V usage is TRBV2 and J usage is TRBJ2-7; TRBD2 aligns across 12 bases. V lost 5 bases, J lost 0 bases, and 8 bases stayed unmatched. This CDR3 is 17 amino acids long. Germline V CDR1 and CDR2: SNHLY, FYNNEI. The CDR3 DNA sequence: TGTGCCAGCAGTAATGCACTAGCGGGAGGCTTCTCCTACGAGCAGTACTTC. Its protein is CASSNALAGGFSYEQYF.

This clonotype was seen ten or more times. The chain is built from TRBV5-1 and TRBJ1-1; D is unclear. This CDR3 is built from 14 residues. The V and J ends lost 0 bases and 5 bases respectively, with 11 bases between them. CDR1 is SGHRS and CDR2 is YFSETQ in the germline V gene. For the CDR3, the DNA is TGCGCCAGCAGCTTGGACCCGGGCAGAACTGAAGCTTTCTTT. This translates into CASSLDPGRTEAFF.

In its sample, this clonotype was seen many times. The rearrangement uses TRBV7-8 and TRBJ1-1; no definite D call. The V end lost 0 bases, the J end lost 1 base, and 12 bases lay between the germline ends. Germline V CDR1 and CDR2: SGHVS, FQNEAQ. This CDR3 has 16 residues. This chain's CDR3 is CASSLAVSGPNTEAFF. CDR3 DNA sequence: TGTGCCAGCAGCTTAGCGGTTTCTGGACCGAACACTGAAGCTTTCTTT.

In this sample, this clonotype turned up many times. The J gene is TRBJ2-7, the V gene TRBV20-1; no reliable D call. The germline V gene encodes CDR1 DFQATT and CDR2 SNEGSKA (reference sequence). Trimming stripped 0 bases from V and 0 bases from J, with 0 bases between. The CDR3 is 11 amino acids. CDR3 in amino acids: CSARDSYEQYF. The CDR3 DNA reads as TGCAGTGCTAGAGACTCCTACGAGCAGTACTTC.

In its sample, this clonotype was seen a few times. The chain employs TRBV7-6 and TRBJ2-1; the D is unclear. V gave up 3 bases and J gave up 5 bases, with 11 bases separating them. This CDR3 region has 14 residues. Germline V CDR1 and CDR2: SGHVS, FNYEAQ. The CDR3 DNA reads as TGTGCCAGCAGCTTCTTGGCAGAGGACAATGAGCAGTTCTTC. Protein: CASSFLAEDNEQFF.

This clonotype was seen just once. A single base separates this from a much larger clone, so it may be a read error. This chain joins TRBV6-2 or TRBV6-3 and TRBJ1-5; no reliable D call. The CDR3 has 16 amino acids. The V end was cut by 0 bases, the J end by 2 bases, with 11 bases between. Germline V gene data show CDR1 as MNHEY and CDR2 as SVGEGT. This CDR3 reads CASSYSKEGGNQPQHF. DNA of the CDR3: TGTGCCAGCAGTTACTCGAAGGAGGGCGGCAATCAGCCCCAGCATTTT.

The CDR3 protein is CAWSLPEDYREQYF. The CDR3 DNA is TGTGCCTGGAGCCTCCCCGAGGACTACCGCGAGCAGTACTTC. The chain is built from TRBV30 and TRBJ2-7, with D possibly TRBD2 on 6 matching bases. Trimming pared 3 bases from V and 6 bases from J, leaving 18 bases between. Per the germline V gene, CDR1 is GTSNPN and CDR2 is SVGIG (reference sequence). The CDR3 extends over 14 amino acids.

Ten or more counts support this clonotype. The CDR3, as DNA: TGTGCCAGCAGTTTAGGGACATTCTACAATGAGCAGTTCTTC. This sequence encodes CASSLGTFYNEQFF. V and J are TRBV12-3 or TRBV12-4 and TRBJ2-1, with a possible D match to TRBD1 (5 bases). The CDR3 extends over 14 amino acids. V lost 1 base and J lost 3, with 7 bases in between.

In this sample, this clonotype turned up many times. The rearrangement joins TRBV10-3 to TRBJ2-3; 7 bases line up with TRBD2. V shed 0 bases and J 2 bases; nucleotides not matched to a gene: 14. This CDR3 has 19 amino acids. CDR1 and CDR2 from the germline V gene are ENHRY and SYGVKD. The CDR3, as DNA: TGTGCCATCAGTGAGTCACTAGCGAGATTTAGACGGGACACAGATACGCAGTATTTT. Translation gives CAISESLARFRRDTDTQYF.

This clonotype was picked up many times. The chain uses TRBV12-3 or TRBV12-4 and TRBJ1-3; D gene ambiguous. Deletions cut 6 bases from V and 0 bases from J, with 12 bases between. The CDR3 extends over 15 amino acids. The CDR3 sequence: CASSPPFVSGNTIYF. The CDR3 DNA reads TGTGCCAGCAGCCCCCCCTTTGTCTCTGGAAACACCATATATTTT.

Remarks on this clonotype: A read error may explain this, as a much larger clone is one base away. CDR3 DNA: TGTGCCACCAGTGCTAGTCCGACTACCGGGGAGCTGCTTTTT. Translating gives CATSASPTTGELLF. The chain uses TRBV24-1 and TRBJ2-2; weak D call: TRBD2 (5 bases). CDR1 and CDR2 (germline): KGHDR, SFDVKD. This CDR3 region has 14 residues.

The CDR3 here is CASSPDLAGVRETQYF. CDR3 sequence (DNA): TGTGCCAGTAGTCCGGATCTAGCGGGAGTGCGGGAGACCCAGTACTTC. This chain uses TRBV19 with TRBJ2-5; TRBD2 aligns across 10 bases. CDR1 is LNHDA and CDR2 is SQIVND in the germline V gene (reference sequence). The junction had 11 bases not matched to a gene; V was cut back by 5 bases and J by 5 bases. CDR3 length: 16 residues.